This is a list of T cell receptor beta chains from one sample in a study of radiotherapy plus CTLA-4 blockade in lung cancer. The protocol was immunoSEQ multiplex PCR, while the TCRdb copy is restricted to in-frame clones and leaves out a portion. The sample includes 50,000 or so clones, 65% to 85% of them seen just once. The material sequenced was peripheral blood, taken from a patient treated with radiotherapy plus ipilimumab. These receptors came from a human donor with non-small cell lung cancer who had stable disease on radiotherapy plus ipilimumab. CDR3s include the opening cysteine and the closing phenylalanine or tryptophan. The D gene is left open where the match is weak. Clone size is stated in some rows and not others, as once, few, many or a class when expanded.

d_gene | j_gene | v_gene | abundance | CDR3nt | CDR3aa
TRBD1 | TRBJ2-3 | TRBV23-1 | - | TGCTACCCCGAGACAGGGGGCCGAGATACGCAGTATTTT | CYPETGGRDTQYF
- | TRBJ1-2 | TRBV19 | - | TGTGCCAGTAGTATGAAGGGGCAAGGCTACACCTTC | CASSMKGQGYTF
- | TRBJ1-1 | TRBV5-1 | - | TGCGCCAGCAGCACCCTAAGGTTCGACACTGAAGCTTTCTTT | CASSTLRFDTEAFF
- | TRBJ2-4 | TRBV2 | - | TGTGCCAGCAGGGGAGGGGGCATTATAGCCAAAAACATTCAGTACTTC | CASRGGGIIAKNIQYF
- | TRBJ1-1 | TRBV28 | - | TGTGCCAGCAGTTTAACGCTTTGGGGTGCCGGCGCTGAAGCTTTCTTT | CASSLTLWGAGAEAFF
- | TRBJ1-2 | TRBV10-1 | - | TGCGCCAGCAGTGAGACCGGGACTTCTGGCTACACCTTC | CASSETGTSGYTF
- | TRBJ2-2 | TRBV11-2 | - | TGTGCCAGCAGCACACAGGGAAAGGCCGGGGAGCTGTTTTTT | CASSTQGKAGELFF
- | TRBJ1-6 | TRBV7-9 | - | TGTGCCAGCAGCCAAGGGACGGGGACGGGATATAATTCACCCCTCCACTTT | CASSQGTGTGYNSPLHF
- | TRBJ1-1 | TRBV5-4 | once | TGTGCCAGCAGTCTCCAGGGTGAAATCACTGAAGCTTTCTTT | CASSLQGEITEAFF
TRBD2 | TRBJ2-1 | TRBV6-1 | - | TGTGCCAGCAGTTATGAGCGGGGGGGCCATTTCTTC | CASSYERGGHFF
- | TRBJ1-6 | TRBV7-3 | - | TGTGCCAGCAGCCGAGACGGAAGCTCCTATAATTCACCCCTCCACTTT | CASSRDGSSYNSPLHF
TRBD2 | TRBJ2-1 | TRBV11-2 | - | TGTGCCAGCAGCCCCCAACTAGCGAATGAGCAGTTCTTC | CASSPQLANEQFF
TRBD1 | TRBJ2-7 | TRBV6-5 | - | TGTGCCAGCAGCGCCCCCCGGGACAGAGCCTACGAGCAGTACTTC | CASSAPRDRAYEQYF
- | TRBJ2-3 | TRBV5-1 | - | TGCGCCAGCAGCTTGGACGGTACTAGCACAGATACGCAGTATTTT | CASSLDGTSTDTQYF
- | TRBJ1-4 | TRBV27 | - | TGTGCCAGCAGGACACAGTCAGGGTGGGTTCCGGGGGAACTGTTTTTT | CASRTQSGWVPGELFF
TRBD2 | TRBJ2-2 | TRBV28 | once | TGTGCCAGCGGATTGCGGGGGGCCGACGGGGAGCTGTTTTTT | CASGLRGADGELFF
- | TRBJ2-3 | TRBV6-1 | - | TGTGCCAGCAGTGACTCGCCGGGAACGCAGTATTTT | CASSDSPGTQYF
- | TRBJ2-1 | TRBV30 | - | TGTGCCTGGAGTGCTATTCCAGGGGAGAATGAGCAGTTCTTC | CAWSAIPGENEQFF
TRBD1 | TRBJ1-2 | TRBV5-5 | - | TGTGCCAGCAGCCGACAGGGGGCGGATGGCTACACCTTC | CASSRQGADGYTF
- | TRBJ2-5 | TRBV11-3 | - | TGTGCCAGCAGCTTAAATCGGAACGGACAAGAGACCCAGTACTTC | CASSLNRNGQETQYF
- | TRBJ2-7 | TRBV7-9 | - | TGTGCAAGCGAGGGGATTTTGGCCTACGAGCAGTACTTC | CASEGILAYEQYF
- | TRBJ2-7 | TRBV5-1 | - | TGCGCCAGCAGCTTGCCGCGGACAGAGCCGACCTACGAGCAGTACTTC | CASSLPRTEPTYEQYF
TRBD1 | TRBJ1-2 | TRBV7-8 | medium-sized | TGTGCCAGCAGCGTAACCGGGACAGGGCTGGGTGGCTACACCTTC | CASSVTGTGLGGYTF
TRBD1 | TRBJ2-7 | TRBV30 | - | TGTGCCTGGAGACCGGACAGGTGGACCGGCGAGCAGTACTTC | CAWRPDRWTGEQYF
- | TRBJ1-2 | TRBV5-4 | - | TGTGCCAGCAGCCAACTCTCCCGGAGGGAGGGTGGCTACACCTTC | CASSQLSRREGGYTF
- | TRBJ1-2 | TRBV11-2 | - | TGTGCCAGCAGCTCCCTCATCCTGGGCAGGGAGGGCTATGGCTACACCTTC | CASSSLILGREGYGYTF
TRBD1 | TRBJ2-2 | TRBV5-6 | - | TGTGCCAGCAGCCCTCCGGGACAGGGGACTCTGAACACCGGGGAGCTGTTTTTT | CASSPPGQGTLNTGELFF
- | TRBJ1-4 | TRBV6-1 | - | TGTGCCAGCAGTGAAGCGCTTCCGGCTCCGCATAATAATGAAAAACTGTTTTTT | CASSEALPAPHNNEKLFF
- | TRBJ1-1 | TRBV28 | - | TGTGCCAGCAGACCTGACACGGCGTCGACTGAAGCTTTCTTT | CASRPDTASTEAFF
TRBD1 | TRBJ1-2 | TRBV27 | - | TGTGCCAGCAGTTCTCCGAGGGGGGACAGGTTTAACTATGGCTACACCTTC | CASSSPRGDRFNYGYTF
TRBD1 | TRBJ1-1 | TRBV7-6 | once | TGTGCCAGCAGCTCGACAGGGGGCAAAACTGAAGCTTTCTTT | CASSSTGGKTEAFF
- | TRBJ1-1 | TRBV5-1 | - | TGCGCCAGTAAACAGGAGGAATTCACTGAAGCTTTCTTT | CASKQEEFTEAFF
TRBD1 | TRBJ2-7 | TRBV27 | - | TGTGCCAGCCGCGAACAGGGGGATTCCTACGAGCAGTACTTC | CASREQGDSYEQYF
- | TRBJ1-3 | TRBV7-2 | - | TGTGCCAGCAGCCCCCTCTCGACCTCTGGAAACACCATATATTTT | CASSPLSTSGNTIYF
- | TRBJ2-4 | TRBV5-1 | - | TGCGCCAGCAGCTCGGACACCCTAGCCAAAAACATTCAGTACTTC | CASSSDTLAKNIQYF
- | TRBJ1-3 | TRBV5-1 | few | TGCGCCAGCAGCACTACTCCGGGAGGGTCCTCTGGAAACACCATATATTTT | CASSTTPGGSSGNTIYF
- | TRBJ2-7 | TRBV9 | - | TGTGCCAGCAGCGTAGGGTCATCGTACGAGCAGTACTTC | CASSVGSSYEQYF
- | TRBJ1-5 | TRBV7-2 | - | TGTGCCAGCAGCTCAAACATGAATCAGCCCCAGCATTTT | CASSSNMNQPQHF
- | TRBJ1-2 | TRBV28 | - | TGTGCCAGCGAGGGCACAGTCTATGGCTACACCTTC | CASEGTVYGYTF
- | TRBJ1-2 | TRBV6-1 | - | TGTGCCAGCAGTGAAATGGGGGAGGCTGCGGGCTACACCTTC | CASSEMGEAAGYTF
- | TRBJ2-1 | TRBV6-6 | - | TGTGCCAGCACCCCCTCCCAGGGGAGGGAGTACAATGAGCAGTTCTTC | CASTPSQGREYNEQFF
- | TRBJ2-3 | TRBV6-5 | - | TGTGCCAGCAGTTACCTGCCAGACTTTAGCACAGATACGCAGTATTTT | CASSYLPDFSTDTQYF
- | TRBJ2-1 | TRBV7-3 | - | TGTGCCAGCAGCCCACAGGCGAGCTCCTACAATGAGCAGTTCTTC | CASSPQASSYNEQFF
TRBD1 | TRBJ1-3 | TRBV18 | - | TGTGCCAGCTCACCCGGGACAGGGATCAACTCTGGAAACACCATATATTTT | CASSPGTGINSGNTIYF
TRBD1 | TRBJ2-7 | TRBV5-1 | - | TGCGCCAGCAGCTTGGTACAGGGGGAGGACGAGCAGTACTTC | CASSLVQGEDEQYF
TRBD2 | TRBJ2-1 | TRBV7-8 | - | TGTGCCAGCAGCTTAGCTGTAGCGGGGGGGTCAGGTGAGCAGTTCTTC | CASSLAVAGGSGEQFF
TRBD1 | TRBJ1-1 | TRBV6-6 | - | TGTGCCAGCAGTTACTCCGACCGGACAGGGGAAGCTTTCTTT | CASSYSDRTGEAFF
- | TRBJ2-5 | TRBV19 | few | TGTGCCAGTAGTATACAGGCCCAAGAGACCCAGTACTTC | CASSIQAQETQYF
- | TRBJ1-2 | TRBV5-1 | - | TGCGCCAGCAGTCCTGGGAACCCCTATGGCTACACCTTC | CASSPGNPYGYTF
- | TRBJ2-4 | TRBV6-6 | - | TGTGCCAGCAGTGACTATGAGGATGCCAAAAACATTCAGTACTTC | CASSDYEDAKNIQYF
TRBD1 | TRBJ1-2 | TRBV7-2 | - | TGTGCCAGCAGCCAAGCGGCGTCAGGGGGCGGCTATGGCTACACCTTC | CASSQAASGGGYGYTF
- | TRBJ1-4 | TRBV7-8 | - | TGTGCCAGCAGCTTAGCTCTGGTCACCTTAGCAACTAATGAAAAACTGTTTTTT | CASSLALVTLATNEKLFF
TRBD1 | TRBJ1-1 | TRBV5-1 | few | TGCGCCAGCAGCCAGAGGACAGGCATGAACACTGAAGCTTTCTTT | CASSQRTGMNTEAFF
- | TRBJ1-5 | TRBV6-1 | - | TGTGCCAGCGAGTCTTACGGATCCAATCAGCCCCAGCATTTT | CASESYGSNQPQHF
- | TRBJ1-2 | TRBV13 | - | TGTGCCAGCAGCTCGGGCCCGGGGGGGGGCTATGGCTACACCTTC | CASSSGPGGGYGYTF
- | TRBJ1-1 | TRBV18 | - | TGTGCCAGCTCAGGTCTCCCGGCAGCTAAGAACACTGAAGCTTTCTTT | CASSGLPAAKNTEAFF
- | TRBJ2-1 | TRBV18 | - | TGTGCCAGCTCACTCGGGGATTCGGATGCGGATGAGCAGTTCTTC | CASSLGDSDADEQFF
- | TRBJ2-2 | TRBV5-4 | once | TGTGCCAGCAGCTTGGTCGGGGCGGGGGAGCTGTTTTTT | CASSLVGAGELFF
- | TRBJ2-2 | TRBV27 | - | TGTGCCACATGGGGGCGTAATACCGGGGAGCTGTTTTTT | CATWGRNTGELFF
- | TRBJ2-1 | TRBV7-9 | - | TGTGCCAGCAGCTTGTATATAGATGAGCAGTTCTTC | CASSLYIDEQFF